These 10 T cell receptor beta chains were sequenced from one sample in a study of cytomegalovirus exposure and HLA in healthy donors. Data came from immunoSEQ multiplex PCR; TCRdb stores just in-frame clones and leaves some out. The sample contains about 160,000 clones, 90% to 97% of which appear only once. The specimen was PBMCs. The receptor source for this set is a woman under 30 in good health and CMV-seronegative.

The chain employs TRBV2 and TRBJ1-5; 9 nucleotides agree with TRBD1. V dropped 4 bases and J dropped 1; count of bases not matched to a gene: 11. The CDR3 contains 18 residues. Germline CDR1 and CDR2: SNHLY and FYNNEI. The CDR3 sequence is CASSAGTGNFWSNQPQHF. CDR3 in DNA: TGTGCCAGCAGTGCCGGGACAGGGAATTTTTGGAGCAATCAGCCCCAGCATTTT.

J is TRBJ2-7 and V is TRBV5-6, with D possibly matching TRBD1 (6 bases). Trimming stripped 3 bases from V and 5 bases from J, with 9 bases between. This CDR3 comprises 12 residues. Germline loops: CDR1 SGHDT, CDR2 YYEEEE. The CDR3 coding sequence is TGTGCCAGCAGCTCCTACAGGGACGAGCAGTACTTC. Translation: CASSSYRDEQYF.

The chain couples TRBV2 to TRBJ2-3; no reliable D call. This CDR3 spans 12 amino acids. V dropped 8 bases and J dropped 6 bases, with 12 bases sitting between them. Per the germline V gene, CDR1 is SNHLY and CDR2 is FYNNEI. CDR3 DNA sequence: TGTGCCAGCCTTATGGCCTCGGATACGCAGTATTTT. Its translation: CASLMASDTQYF.

This chain connects TRBV7-3 to TRBJ2-2, with 7 bases identical to TRBD2. Losses at the gene ends were 1 base for V and 4 bases for J; bases not matched to a gene: 6. The CDR3 is 16 residues long. Looked up from germline, CDR1 is SGHTA and CDR2 is FQGTGA. DNA for the CDR3: TGTGCCAGCAGCTTAATTGGCGGGGGTTCCACCGGGGAGCTGTTTTTT. Amino acid sequence: CASSLIGGGSTGELFF.

The rearrangement joins TRBV5-4 to TRBJ2-6, with D perhaps matching TRBD2 (5 bases). Trimming pared 0 bases from V and 1 base from J, leaving 8 bases between. This CDR3 has 16 amino acids. Germline V gives CDR1 SGHNT, CDR2 YYREEE (reference sequence). The CDR3 nucleotides read TGTGCCAGCAGCTTGGTCGGGGTTTCTGGGGCCAACGTCCTGACTTTC. Protein product: CASSLVGVSGANVLTF.

The chain recombines TRBV15 with TRBJ2-2; 8 positions match TRBD2. The CDR3 totals 17 residues. The junction had 8 bases not matched to a gene; V was cut back by 4 bases and J by 1 base. Germline values: CDR1 LNHNV, CDR2 YYDKDF (reference sequence). CDR3 residues: CATSTTSGGENTGELFF. The DNA of the CDR3 is TGTGCCACCAGCACGACAAGCGGGGGCGAGAACACCGGGGAGCTGTTTTTT.

CDR3 residues: CASSQGRRDTQYF. Written as DNA, the CDR3 is TGTGCCAGCAGCCAAGGGAGAAGAGATACGCAGTATTTT. The chain has TRBV4-2 and TRBJ2-3, with unresolved D. The V gene's germline CDR1 is LGHNA and CDR2 YNFKEQ. Trimming took 1 base from V and 5 from J, leaving 7 bases between them. The length of the CDR3 is 13 residues.

Regarding this clone: At one boundary the junction diverges from the germline segment, which might be a read error. The chain employs TRBV7-7 and TRBJ1-6; a weak D match, TRBD1 (5 bases). The CDR3 is made up of 17 amino acids. Germline values: CDR1 SSHAT, CDR2 FNYEAQ (reference sequence). The CDR3 DNA reads as TGTGCTAGCAGCTTGGACCCCCTGGCAGGGCTTAGATCACCCCTCCACTTT. Translating gives CASSLDPLAGLRSPLHF.

This chain connects TRBV5-4 to TRBJ2-1; perhaps TRBD1 as D (6 bases). V was shortened by 4 bases and J by 9 bases, with 20 bases between the two germline ends. Germline-derived CDR1 and CDR2 are SGHNT and YYREEE (reference sequence). This CDR3 is 15 amino acids long. The CDR3 sequence: CASSPPGHRWGEQFF. The CDR3 coding sequence is TGTGCCAGCAGCCCTCCGGGACACCGGTGGGGTGAGCAGTTCTTC.

The V gene is TRBV5-6, the J gene TRBJ1-2; weak D call: TRBD1 (5 bases). Germline CDR1 SGHDT, CDR2 YYEEEE. The CDR3 is 15 amino acids. The V end lost 5 bases, the J end lost 4 bases, and 18 bases lay between the germline ends. The CDR3 DNA follows: TGTGCCAGCAGTCGTCCGGAGGGACGTGTCTATGGCTACACCTTC. Residues: CASSRPEGRVYGYTF.